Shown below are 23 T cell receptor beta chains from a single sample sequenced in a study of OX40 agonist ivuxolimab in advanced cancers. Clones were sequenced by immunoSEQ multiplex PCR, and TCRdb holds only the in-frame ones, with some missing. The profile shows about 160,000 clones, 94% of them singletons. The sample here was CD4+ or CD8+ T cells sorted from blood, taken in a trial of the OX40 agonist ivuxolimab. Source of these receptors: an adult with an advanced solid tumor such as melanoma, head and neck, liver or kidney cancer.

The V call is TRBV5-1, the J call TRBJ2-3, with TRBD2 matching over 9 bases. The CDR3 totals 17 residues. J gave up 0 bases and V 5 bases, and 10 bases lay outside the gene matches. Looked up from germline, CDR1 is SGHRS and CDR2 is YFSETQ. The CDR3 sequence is CASSSLPTSGSTDTQYF. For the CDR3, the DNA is TGCGCCAGCAGTTCATTGCCAACTAGCGGGAGCACAGATACGCAGTATTTT.

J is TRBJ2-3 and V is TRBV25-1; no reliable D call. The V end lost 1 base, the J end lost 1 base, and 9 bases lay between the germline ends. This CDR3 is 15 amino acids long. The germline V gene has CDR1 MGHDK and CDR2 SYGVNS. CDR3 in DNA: TGTGCCAGCAGTGAATTAGGCAGAGGCACAGATACGCAGTATTTT. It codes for CASSELGRGTDTQYF.

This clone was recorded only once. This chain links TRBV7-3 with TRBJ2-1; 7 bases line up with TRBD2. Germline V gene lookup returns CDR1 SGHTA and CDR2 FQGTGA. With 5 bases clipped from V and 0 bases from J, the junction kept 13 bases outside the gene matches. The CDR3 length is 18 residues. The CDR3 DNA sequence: TGTGCCAGCAGCCCCACGGGTCTGGCGGGGGACTCCTACAATGAGCAGTTCTTC. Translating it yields CASSPTGLAGDSYNEQFF. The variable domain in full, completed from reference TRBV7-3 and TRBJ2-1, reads GAGVSQTPSNKVTEKGKYVELRCDPISGHTALYWYRQSLGQGPEFLIYFQGTGAADDSGLPNDRFFAVRPEGSVSTLKIQRTERGDSAVYLCASSPTGLAGDSYNEQFFGPGTRLTVL.

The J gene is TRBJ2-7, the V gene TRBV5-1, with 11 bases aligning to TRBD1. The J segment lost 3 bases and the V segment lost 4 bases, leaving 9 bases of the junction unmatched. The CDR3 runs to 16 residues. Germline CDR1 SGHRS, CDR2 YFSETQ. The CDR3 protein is CASSGGGTGGNYEQYF. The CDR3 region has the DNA TGCGCCAGCAGCGGAGGCGGGACAGGGGGGAACTACGAGCAGTACTTC.

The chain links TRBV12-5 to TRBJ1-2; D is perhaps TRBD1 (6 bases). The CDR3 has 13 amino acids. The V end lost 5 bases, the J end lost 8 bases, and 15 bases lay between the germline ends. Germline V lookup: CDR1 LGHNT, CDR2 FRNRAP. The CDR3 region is CASGARQAGGYTF. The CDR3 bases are TGTGCTAGTGGTGCTAGACAGGCGGGGGGCTACACCTTC.

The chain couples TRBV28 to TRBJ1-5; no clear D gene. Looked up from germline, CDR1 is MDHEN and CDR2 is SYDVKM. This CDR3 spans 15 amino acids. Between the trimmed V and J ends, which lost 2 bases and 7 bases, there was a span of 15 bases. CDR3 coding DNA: TGTGCCAGCAGTTTAGGTCTGGGGATGGTACAGCCCCAGCATTTT. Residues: CASSLGLGMVQPQHF.

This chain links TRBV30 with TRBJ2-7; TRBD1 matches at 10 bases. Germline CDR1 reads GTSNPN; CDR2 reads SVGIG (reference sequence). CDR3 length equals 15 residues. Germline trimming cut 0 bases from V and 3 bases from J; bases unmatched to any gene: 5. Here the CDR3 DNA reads TGTGCCTGGAGTGTAGGGGGACAGGGGCACTACGAGCAGTACTTC. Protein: CAWSVGGQGHYEQYF.

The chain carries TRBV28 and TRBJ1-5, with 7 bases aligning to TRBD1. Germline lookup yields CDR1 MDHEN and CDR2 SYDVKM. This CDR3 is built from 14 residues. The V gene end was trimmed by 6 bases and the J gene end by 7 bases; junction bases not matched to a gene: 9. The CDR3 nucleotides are TGTGCCAGCAGCCTTACAGGGGCGGAACAGCCCCAGCATTTT. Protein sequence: CASSLTGAEQPQHF.

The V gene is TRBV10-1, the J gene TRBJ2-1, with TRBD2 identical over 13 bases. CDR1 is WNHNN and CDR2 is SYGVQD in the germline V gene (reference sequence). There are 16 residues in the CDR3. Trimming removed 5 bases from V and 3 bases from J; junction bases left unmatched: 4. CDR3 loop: CASSRTSGGLYNEQFF. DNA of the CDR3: TGCGCCAGCAGTCGGACTAGCGGGGGACTCTACAATGAGCAGTTCTTC.

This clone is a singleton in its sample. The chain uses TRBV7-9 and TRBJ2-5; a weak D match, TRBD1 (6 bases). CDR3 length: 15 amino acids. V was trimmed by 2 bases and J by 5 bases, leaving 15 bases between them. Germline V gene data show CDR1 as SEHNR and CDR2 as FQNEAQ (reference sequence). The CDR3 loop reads CASSLSRGIEETQYF. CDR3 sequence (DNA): TGTGCCAGCAGCTTATCCAGGGGTATTGAGGAGACCCAGTACTTC.

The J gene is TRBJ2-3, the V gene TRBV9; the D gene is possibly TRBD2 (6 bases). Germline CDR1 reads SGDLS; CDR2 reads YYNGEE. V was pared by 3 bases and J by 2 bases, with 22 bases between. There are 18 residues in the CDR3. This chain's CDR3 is CASSDPPIAEAFTDTQYF. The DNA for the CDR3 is TGTGCCAGCAGCGATCCTCCGATAGCGGAGGCTTTCACAGATACGCAGTATTTT.

CDR3 coding DNA: TGTGCCAGCAGTCCGGCCAGGTGGGGAAATGAGCAGTTCTTC. As protein: CASSPARWGNEQFF. The gene calls are TRBV6-1 and TRBJ2-1; D gene unclear. With 5 bases removed from V and 7 bases from J, the gap between germline ends came to 15 bases. This CDR3 has 14 residues. Germline V gene lookup returns CDR1 MNHNS and CDR2 SASEGT.

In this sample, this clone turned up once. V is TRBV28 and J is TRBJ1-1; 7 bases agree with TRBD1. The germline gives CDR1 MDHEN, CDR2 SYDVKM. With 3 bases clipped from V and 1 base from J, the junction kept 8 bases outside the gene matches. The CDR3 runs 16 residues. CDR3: CASSFKGGGRNTEAFF. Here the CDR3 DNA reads TGTGCCAGCAGTTTTAAAGGGGGCGGGAGGAACACTGAAGCTTTCTTT.

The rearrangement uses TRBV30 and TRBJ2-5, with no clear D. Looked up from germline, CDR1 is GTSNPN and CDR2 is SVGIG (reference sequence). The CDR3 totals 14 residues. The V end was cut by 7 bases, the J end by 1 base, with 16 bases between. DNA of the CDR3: TGTGCCTATGGCCGCCCGTTTACCCAAGAGACCCAGTACTTC. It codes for CAYGRPFTQETQYF.

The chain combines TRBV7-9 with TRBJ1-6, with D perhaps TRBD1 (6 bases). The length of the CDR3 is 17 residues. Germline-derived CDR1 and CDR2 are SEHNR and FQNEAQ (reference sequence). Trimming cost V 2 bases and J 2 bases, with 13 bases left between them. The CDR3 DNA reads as TGTGCCAGCAGCTTACACAGGGCAGGGACCTATAATTCACCCCTCCACTTT. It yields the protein CASSLHRAGTYNSPLHF.

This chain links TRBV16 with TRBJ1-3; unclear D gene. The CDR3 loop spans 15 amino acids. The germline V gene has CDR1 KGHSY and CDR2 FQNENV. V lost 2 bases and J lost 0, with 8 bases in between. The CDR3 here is CASSQAAASGNTIYF. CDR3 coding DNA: TGTGCCAGCAGCCAAGCGGCAGCCTCTGGAAACACCATATATTTT.

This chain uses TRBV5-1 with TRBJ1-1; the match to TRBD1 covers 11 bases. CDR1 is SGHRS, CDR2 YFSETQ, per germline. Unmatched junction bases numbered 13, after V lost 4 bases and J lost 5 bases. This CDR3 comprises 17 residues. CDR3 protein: CASSPRTGGERGTEAFF. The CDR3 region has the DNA TGCGCCAGCAGCCCTAGGACAGGGGGCGAGCGGGGGACTGAAGCTTTCTTT.

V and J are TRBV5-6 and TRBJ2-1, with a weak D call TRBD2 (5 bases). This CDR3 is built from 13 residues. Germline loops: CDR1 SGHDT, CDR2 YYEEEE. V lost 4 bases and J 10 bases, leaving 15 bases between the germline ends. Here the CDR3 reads CASSPWTFIEQFF. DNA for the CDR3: TGTGCCAGCAGCCCATGGACTTTTATCGAGCAGTTCTTC.

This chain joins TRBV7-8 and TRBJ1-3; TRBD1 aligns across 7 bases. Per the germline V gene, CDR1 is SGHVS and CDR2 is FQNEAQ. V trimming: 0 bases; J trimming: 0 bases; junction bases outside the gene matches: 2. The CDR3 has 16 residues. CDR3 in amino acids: CASSLATGRSGNTIYF. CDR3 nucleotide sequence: TGTGCCAGCAGCTTAGCGACAGGGCGCTCTGGAAACACCATATATTTT.

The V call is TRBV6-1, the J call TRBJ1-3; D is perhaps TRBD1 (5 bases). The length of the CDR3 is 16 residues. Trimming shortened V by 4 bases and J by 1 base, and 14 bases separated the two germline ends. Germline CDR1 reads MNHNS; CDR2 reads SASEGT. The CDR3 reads CASSVGGAGSGNTIYF. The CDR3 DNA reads TGTGCCAGCAGTGTCGGTGGGGCAGGTTCTGGAAACACCATATATTTT.

CDR3 amino acids: CASSPPGTGWETQYF. The DNA of the CDR3 is TGCGCCAGCAGCCCCCCCGGGACAGGCTGGGAGACCCAGTACTTC. J is TRBJ2-5 and V is TRBV5-1; 8 nucleotides align to TRBD1. V dropped 4 bases and J dropped 5; count of bases not matched to a gene: 10. Looked up from germline, CDR1 is SGHRS and CDR2 is YFSETQ. The CDR3 consists of 15 residues.

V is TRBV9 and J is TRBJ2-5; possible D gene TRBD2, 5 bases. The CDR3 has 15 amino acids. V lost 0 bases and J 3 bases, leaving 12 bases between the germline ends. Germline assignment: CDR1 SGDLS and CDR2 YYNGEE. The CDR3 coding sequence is TGTGCCAGCAGCGTAGGTGGGAGTGGCGAAGAGACCCAGTACTTC. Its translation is CASSVGGSGEETQYF.

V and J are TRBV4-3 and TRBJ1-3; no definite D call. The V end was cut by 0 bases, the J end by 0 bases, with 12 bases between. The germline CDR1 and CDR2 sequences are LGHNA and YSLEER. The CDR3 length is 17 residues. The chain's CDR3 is CASSQDWSGSSGNTIYF. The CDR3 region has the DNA TGCGCCAGCAGCCAAGATTGGTCAGGATCCTCTGGAAACACCATATATTTT.